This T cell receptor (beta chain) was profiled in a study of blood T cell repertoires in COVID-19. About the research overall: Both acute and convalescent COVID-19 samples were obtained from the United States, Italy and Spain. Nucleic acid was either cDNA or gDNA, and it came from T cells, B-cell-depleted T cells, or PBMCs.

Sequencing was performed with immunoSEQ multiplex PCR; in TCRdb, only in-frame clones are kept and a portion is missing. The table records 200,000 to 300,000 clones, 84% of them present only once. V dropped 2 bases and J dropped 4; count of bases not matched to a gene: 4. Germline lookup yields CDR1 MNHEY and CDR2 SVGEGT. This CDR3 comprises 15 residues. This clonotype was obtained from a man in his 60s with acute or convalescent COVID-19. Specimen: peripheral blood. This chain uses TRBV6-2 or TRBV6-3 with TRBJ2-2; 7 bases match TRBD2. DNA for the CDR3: TGTGCCAGCAGTTACGGGGGACTACCCACCGGGGAGCTGTTTTTT. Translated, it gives CASSYGGLPTGELFF.